This TCR beta chain was sequenced during a study of T cell repertoires in aging, cancer and after chemotherapy. TCR beta rearrangements were amplified from peripheral blood genomic DNA. The germline V gene has CDR1 MNHEY and CDR2 SVGAGI. There are 13 residues in the CDR3. V dropped 6 bases and J dropped 5 bases, with 11 bases sitting between them. TRB rearrangements spanning V, D and J were amplified using mixed TRB-A/B primers. TCRdb re-called the multiplex PCR reads through MiXCR, storing one row per CDR3 protein. Here the sample spans 5,000 or so distinct CDR3 sequences, roughly 39% being singletons.

Source material: blood. The rearrangement links TRBV6-5 to TRBJ1-5; D unresolved. The clonotype originates from a human donor with a blood cancer. CDR3 bases: TGTGCCAGCAGGGGGAGTGAATATCAGCCCCAGCATTTT. Protein: CASRGSEYQPQHF.